Presented here are 20 T cell receptor beta chains from one specimen sequenced in a study of T-cell memory formation after mild COVID-19 (dated by TCRdb to the early 2020s). The library was produced with 5' RACE. Reads for this sample came from an Illumina NovaSeq 6000. The public reads were reanalyzed by TCRdb: fastp trimming at Q25, MiXCR alignment, in-frame beta chains only. Every CDR3 protein is listed once, alongside the most common genes and DNA of its rows. In this sample the table shows around 110,000 distinct CDR3 sequences, about 15% of which occur a single time. Clones ranked in the top ten supply about 39% of the sample. Sequences were obtained from PBMCs or a T cell subset sorted from them (not recorded which). All receptors come from a man between 18 and 35 years old who had mild COVID-19 (a few samples of this study predate the infection). The sample titles of this study are shuffled in the database, so cell type and time point are left out; the donor was told from shared clones.

The chain has TRBV7-9 and TRBJ2-3; D uncertain. V was shortened by 5 bases and J by 1 base, with 10 bases between the two germline ends. Germline V gives CDR1 SEHNR, CDR2 FQNEAQ (reference sequence). CDR3 length: 14 amino acids. CDR3 residues: CASSPWVGTDTQYF. Here the CDR3 DNA reads TGTGCCAGCAGCCCATGGGTGGGCACAGATACGCAGTATTTT.

The J gene is TRBJ2-7, the V gene TRBV4-1, with a possible D match to TRBD1 (6 bases). The CDR3 has 15 amino acids. V was pared by 1 base and J by 0 bases, with 10 bases between. The germline V gene has CDR1 MGHRA and CDR2 YSYEKL. The DNA for the CDR3 is TGCGCCAGCAGCCAAGGCAGGGGTAGCTCCTACGAGCAGTACGTC. Amino acids: CASSQGRGSSYEQYV.

This clonotype was detected once. The J gene is TRBJ1-2, the V gene TRBV5-1; D is ambiguous. Trimming pared 4 bases from V and 4 bases from J, leaving 8 bases between. Germline-derived CDR1 and CDR2 are SGHRS and YFSETQ. This CDR3 region has 12 residues. CDR3 residues: CASSPQRYGYTF. The CDR3 DNA reads as TGCGCCAGCAGCCCGCAGCGCTATGGCTACACCTTC.

The CDR3 DNA follows: TGTGCCAGCAGCTTAGGCAGCGGGGGGGCCTTGGATACGCAGTATTTT. Translated, it gives CASSLGSGGALDTQYF. This chain uses TRBV13 with TRBJ2-3, with 10 bases fitting TRBD2. After removal of 0 bases from V and 6 bases from J, the junction contained 6 bases not matched to a gene. From germline, CDR1 is PRHDT and CDR2 FYEKMQ (reference sequence). There are 16 residues in the CDR3.

There are a few counts of this clonotype. The CDR3 loop reads CSVAGPGELFF. In DNA form, the CDR3 reads TGCAGCGTTGCGGGGCCCGGGGAGCTGTTTTTT. The chain joins TRBV29-1 to TRBJ2-2, with D possibly being TRBD1 or TRBD2 (5 bases each). The germline V and J ends were trimmed by 4 bases and 6 bases, with 6 bases remaining between them. CDR3 length: 11 amino acids. The V gene's germline CDR1 is SQVTM and CDR2 ANQGSEA.

The chain links TRBV6-4 to TRBJ1-5; the D is unclear. CDR1 is MRHNA and CDR2 is SNTAGT in the germline V gene. With 5 bases removed from V and 0 bases from J, the gap between germline ends came to 5 bases. The CDR3 sequence is 13 residues long. The CDR3, as DNA: TGTGCCAGCAGTACAGATAGCAATCAGCCCCAGCATTTT. This sequence encodes CASSTDSNQPQHF.

This clonotype was found a few times. The rearrangement uses TRBV4-1 and TRBJ2-7, with TRBD1 as a possible D gene (5 bases). This CDR3 is built from 16 residues. Trimming took off 3 bases at V and 0 bases at J, with 15 bases between the two ends. Looked up from germline, CDR1 is MGHRA and CDR2 is YSYEKL. The DNA of the CDR3 is TGCGCCAGCAGCCAGTTAGAAGGACACCGCTCCTACGAGCAGTACTTC. Its translation: CASSQLEGHRSYEQYF.

V is TRBV12-3 or TRBV12-4 and J is TRBJ2-1, with D tentatively TRBD1 or TRBD2 (6 bases each). CDR3 length equals 15 residues. V dropped 3 bases and J dropped 1 base, with 10 bases sitting between them. This chain's CDR3 is CASSLGGESYNEQFF. DNA for the CDR3: TGTGCCAGCAGTTTGGGGGGCGAGTCCTACAATGAGCAGTTCTTC.

This clonotype was recorded a few times. The chain is built from TRBV7-3 and TRBJ2-1; D remains unclear. With 4 bases removed from V and 5 bases from J, the gap between germline ends came to 15 bases. The germline gives CDR1 SGHTA, CDR2 FQGTGA. CDR3 length: 15 residues. The CDR3 loop reads CASSSPGLRDNEQFF. CDR3 coding DNA: TGTGCCAGCAGCTCACCGGGCCTTAGAGACAATGAGCAGTTCTTC.

The sample holds one count of this clonotype. Here the CDR3 reads CASSQDTQSYEQYF. DNA for the CDR3: TGTGCCAGCAGCCAAGATACGCAATCCTACGAGCAGTACTTC. V gene TRBV4-2 combines with J gene TRBJ2-7, with unresolved D. Deletions cut 0 bases from V and 1 base from J, with 7 bases between. CDR3 size: 14 residues. Per the germline V gene, CDR1 is LGHNA and CDR2 is YNFKEQ.

CDR3 DNA sequence: TGTGCCAGCAGCTTGTTCGGACAGAGCACAGATACGCAGTATTTT. Amino acids: CASSLFGQSTDTQYF. The J gene is TRBJ2-3, the V gene TRBV5-6, with a weak D call TRBD1 (6 bases). V was clipped by 1 base and J by 0 bases, with 9 bases between them. The length of the CDR3 is 15 residues. Germline lookup yields CDR1 SGHDT and CDR2 YYEEEE.

The V call is TRBV2, the J call TRBJ2-3; TRBD2 agrees at 11 bases. With V trimmed by 7 bases and J by 3 bases, 9 bases remained unmatched. The CDR3 runs to 16 residues. The V gene's germline CDR1 is SNHLY and CDR2 FYNNEI. CDR3 DNA sequence: TGTGCCAGCAATTCGTTCACTAGCGGGGGAACAGATACGCAGTATTTT. As protein: CASNSFTSGGTDTQYF.

The chain uses TRBV29-1 and TRBJ2-1; perhaps TRBD2 as D (6 bases). Germline lookup yields CDR1 SQVTM and CDR2 ANQGSEA. V lost 2 bases and J lost 7, with 18 bases in between. The CDR3 extends over 15 amino acids. The CDR3 DNA reads TGCAGCGTTGAATCCAGCGGGTTAGTTGTAAATGAGCAGTTCTTC. Residues: CSVESSGLVVNEQFF.

This clonotype was observed a few times. The chain links TRBV29-1 to TRBJ2-1; 11 bases match TRBD2. CDR3 length: 18 residues. Germline V CDR1 and CDR2: SQVTM, ANQGSEA. The junction had 11 bases not matched to a gene; V was cut back by 0 bases and J by 4 bases. The CDR3 DNA sequence: TGCAGCGTTGAAGACTCCCGACTAGCGGGGAAGACTTACAATGAGCAGTTCTTC. Translation: CSVEDSRLAGKTYNEQFF.

The V call is TRBV24-1, the J call TRBJ2-3; TRBD2 is a possible D gene (6 bases). The CDR3 has 15 residues. Trimming pared 4 bases from V and 0 bases from J, leaving 10 bases between. Looked up from germline, CDR1 is KGHDR and CDR2 is SFDVKD. The CDR3 is CATSDQDYSTDTQYF. CDR3 sequence (DNA): TGTGCCACCAGTGACCAGGACTACAGCACAGATACGCAGTATTTT.

The rearrangement uses TRBV5-1 and TRBJ2-7; 9 bases map to TRBD1. The CDR3 spans 14 residues. In germline, CDR1 is SGHRS, CDR2 YFSETQ. V was clipped by 3 bases and J by 1 base; unmatched bases: 2. The chain's CDR3 is CASSWGTGSYEQYF. The CDR3 DNA reads as TGCGCCAGCAGCTGGGGGACAGGGTCCTACGAGCAGTACTTC.

This clonotype was counted ten times or more. This chain uses TRBV6-5 with TRBJ2-7, with TRBD2 identical over 7 bases. This CDR3 region has 14 residues. Germline CDR1 reads MNHEY; CDR2 reads SVGAGI. V trimming: 0 bases; J trimming: 6 bases; junction bases outside the gene matches: 5. The CDR3 here is CASSYSGEGGEQYV. CDR3 sequence (DNA): TGTGCCAGCAGTTACTCGGGGGAGGGCGGCGAGCAGTACGTC.

This clonotype was seen a handful of times. The chain joins TRBV2 to TRBJ2-3; tentatively, D is TRBD1 or TRBD2 (5 bases each). Germline V gene sequence: CDR1 SNHLY, CDR2 FYNNEI. This CDR3 contains 16 residues. The germline V and J ends were trimmed by 6 bases and 0 bases, with 16 bases remaining between them. CDR3 sequence reads: CASSEGKITSTDTQYF. Written as DNA, the CDR3 is TGTGCCAGCAGCGAGGGGAAGATAACTAGCACAGATACGCAGTATTTT.

V is TRBV6-6 and J is TRBJ1-4; 7 nucleotides line up with TRBD1. V was pared by 0 bases and J by 8 bases, with 6 bases of the junction left unmatched. CDR1 and CDR2 (germline): MNHNY, SVGAGI (reference sequence). The CDR3 totals 15 residues. The CDR3 nucleotides are TGTGCCAGCAGTTACTCGACCAGGGGGGAGGAAAAACTGTTTTTT. Amino acids: CASSYSTRGEEKLFF.

The V and J genes are TRBV5-1 and TRBJ2-3, with 7 bases identical to TRBD1. This CDR3 contains 15 residues. The V segment lost 4 bases and the J segment 4 bases; nucleotides outside the gene matches: 9. The germline V gene has CDR1 SGHRS and CDR2 YFSETQ. The DNA of the CDR3 is TGCGCCAGCAGCCCCCCGACAGGGTCGGCAGATACGCAGTATTTT. As protein: CASSPPTGSADTQYF. The full variable domain, completed using reference TRBV5-1 and TRBJ2-3, is KAGVTQTPRYLIKTRGQQVTLSCSPISGHRSVSWYQQTPGQGLQFLFEYFSETQRNKGNFPGRFSGRQFSNSRSEMNVSTLELGDSALYLCASSPPTGSADTQYFGPGTRLTVL.